Below are 16 T cell receptor beta chains sequenced from a single sample in a study of OX40 agonist ivuxolimab in advanced cancers. Measured with immunoSEQ multiplex PCR; TCRdb has only the in-frame clones, and not every one. The data hold 57,000 or so clones, with about 83% observed a single time. The starting material was CD4+ or CD8+ T cells sorted from blood, obtained in a trial of the OX40 agonist ivuxolimab. These TCRs come from an adult with an advanced solid tumor such as melanoma, head and neck, liver or kidney cancer.

This clone was seen only a few times. The rearrangement joins TRBV11-1 to TRBJ2-2; D ambiguous. V was cut by 0 bases and J by 5 bases, with 7 bases left in between. The CDR3 is 14 amino acids. The germline CDR1 and CDR2 sequences are SGHAT and FQDESV (reference sequence). The chain's CDR3 is CASSLAGQTGELFF. Here the CDR3 DNA reads TGTGCCAGCAGCTTAGCAGGGCAGACCGGGGAGCTGTTTTTT.

This clone turned up a few times. V usage is TRBV30 and J usage is TRBJ2-3; 7 nucleotides match TRBD2. Losses at the gene ends were 5 bases for V and 2 bases for J; bases not matched to a gene: 10. CDR3 size: 15 residues. Germline CDR1 GTSNPN, CDR2 SVGIG (reference sequence). The chain's CDR3 is CAWSSLAAVTDTQYF. The CDR3 region has the DNA TGTGCCTGGTCCTCCCTAGCGGCCGTCACAGATACGCAGTATTTT.

The chain couples TRBV30 to TRBJ2-2; TRBD2 matches 11 bases. This CDR3 region has 14 residues. Germline CDR1 is GTSNPN and CDR2 is SVGIG (reference sequence). Germline trimming cut 3 bases from V and 6 bases from J; bases unmatched to any gene: 3. The CDR3 is CAWRVGLAAGELFF. CDR3 DNA sequence: TGTGCCTGGAGGGTGGGACTAGCGGCCGGGGAGCTGTTTTTT.

The rearrangement uses TRBV11-3 and TRBJ1-4; D remains unclear. CDR1 and CDR2 (germline): SGHNT, YENEEA. The CDR3 runs to 15 residues. V lost 5 bases, J lost 4 bases, and 14 bases lay in between. CDR3 protein: CASSVRTANNEKLFF. CDR3 DNA sequence: TGTGCCAGCAGCGTTAGGACGGCGAATAATGAAAAACTGTTTTTT.

This chain uses TRBV30 with TRBJ2-3; 10 bases map to TRBD2. The junction had 3 bases not matched to a gene; V was cut back by 0 bases and J by 3 bases. Germline CDR1 GTSNPN, CDR2 SVGIG (reference sequence). The CDR3 consists of 15 residues. CDR3 nucleotide sequence: TGTGCCTGGAGTGTGGCTAGCGGGGGTACAGATACGCAGTATTTT. Residues: CAWSVASGGTDTQYF.

This rearrangement joins TRBV4-2 to TRBJ1-2; 9 nucleotides agree with TRBD1. V lost 3 bases to trimming and J lost 7 bases; unmatched junction nucleotides: 9. The germline gives CDR1 LGHNA, CDR2 YNFKEQ. CDR3 length: 15 amino acids. The CDR3 loop reads CASSHLEGQGPGYTF. CDR3 nucleotides: TGTGCCAGCAGCCATTTGGAGGGACAGGGACCTGGCTACACCTTC.

In DNA form, the CDR3 reads TGTGCCAGCTCACCTCGCCCCCCCGACAGGGTACTTAGTCAATCTGGGGCCAACGTCCTGACTTTC. Amino acids: CASSPRPPDRVLSQSGANVLTF. V is TRBV18 and J is TRBJ2-6; 7 nucleotides agree with TRBD1. Germline loops: CDR1 KGHSH, CDR2 LQKENI. V shed 3 bases, J shed 1 base, and the junction held 21 bases outside the gene matches. The length of the CDR3 is 22 residues.

Worth noting for this clone: The sample carries other DNA sequences with the same CDR3. The chain employs TRBV4-1 and TRBJ1-5; maybe TRBD1 (5 bases). Germline CDR1 is MGHRA and CDR2 is YSYEKL. The CDR3 contains 15 residues. V lost 2 bases and J 3 bases, leaving 11 bases between the germline ends. CDR3: CASSQQWGPNQPQHF. In DNA form, the CDR3 reads TGCGCCAGCAGCCAACAGTGGGGACCCAATCAGCCCCAGCATTTT.

J is TRBJ2-7 and V is TRBV7-3, with 8 bases identical to TRBD1. The CDR3 totals 14 residues. The V gene's germline CDR1 is SGHTA and CDR2 FQGTGA. V lost 0 bases to trimming and J lost 6 bases; unmatched junction nucleotides: 4. As DNA, the CDR3 is TGTGCCAGCAGCTTAACCCGACAGGGGTCCGAGCAGTACTTC. It codes for CASSLTRQGSEQYF.

This clone showed up just a few times. The J gene is TRBJ1-1, the V gene TRBV5-8; TRBD1 might be the D (6 bases). The CDR3 length is 13 residues. V was pared by 0 bases and J by 3 bases, with 6 bases between. Germline loops: CDR1 SGHTS, CDR2 YDEGEE. CDR3 sequence (DNA): TGTGCCAGCAGCTTGGACAGGGACACTGAAGCTTTCTTT. Its protein product is CASSLDRDTEAFF.

The rearrangement joins TRBV1 to TRBJ2-5; TRBD2 reflects the table's D call only, with no check against the DNA. TRBV1 is a recognized pseudogene. CDR3 length equals 14 residues. This CDR3 reads CTSSGTSSRETQYF. Here the CDR3 DNA reads TGCACCAGCAGTGGGACTAGCTCACGGGAGACCCAGTACTTC.

In its sample, this clone was seen a few times. This chain links TRBV7-2 with TRBJ1-6, with TRBD1 matching over 7 bases. CDR3 length: 16 residues. Germline values: CDR1 SGHTA, CDR2 FQGNSA. J was trimmed by 9 bases and V by 1 base; bases with no gene match: 9. CDR3 sequence: CASSLGTGAAGSPLHF. The DNA for the CDR3 is TGTGCCAGCAGCTTAGGCACAGGGGCTGCTGGTTCACCCCTCCACTTT.

The chain carries TRBV7-2 and TRBJ2-5; D is possibly TRBD2 (5 bases). The CDR3 runs 15 residues. Trimming left V 1 base short and J 0 bases short, with 9 bases between. Germline CDR1 SGHTA, CDR2 FQGNSA. CDR3: CASSLGPGNQETQYF. CDR3 DNA sequence: TGTGCCAGCAGCTTAGGTCCGGGGAACCAAGAGACCCAGTACTTC.

In its sample, this clone was seen once. The CDR3 region is CASRQDLNTEAFF. DNA of the CDR3: TGCGCCAGCAGACAGGATTTGAACACTGAAGCTTTCTTT. This rearrangement joins TRBV5-1 to TRBJ1-1; perhaps TRBD1 as D (5 bases). Trimming took off 5 bases at V and 0 bases at J, with 8 bases between the two ends. This CDR3 has 13 residues. Germline CDR1 is SGHRS and CDR2 is YFSETQ.

The chain has TRBV19 and TRBJ2-3; 8 bases line up with TRBD1. The CDR3 has 15 residues. The germline V gene encodes CDR1 LNHDA and CDR2 SQIVND (reference sequence). V lost 0 bases to trimming and J lost 4 bases; unmatched junction nucleotides: 3. The DNA of the CDR3 is TGTGCCAGTAGTATAGATCAGACAGGGGCAGATACGCAGTATTTT. It specifies CASSIDQTGADTQYF.

This chain joins TRBV5-1 and TRBJ2-2; D gene unclear. Germline V gene lookup returns CDR1 SGHRS and CDR2 YFSETQ. The length of the CDR3 is 13 residues. Trimming shortened V by 4 bases and J by 8 bases, and 12 bases separated the two germline ends. The DNA of the CDR3 is TGCGCCAGCAGCACCCCCGTCCCGGGGGAGCTGTTTTTT. Encoded protein: CASSTPVPGELFF.